The T cell receptor (beta chain) described here comes from a study of CXCR4 blockade with PD-1 therapy in pancreatic cancer (dated by TCRdb to the late 2010s). About the investigation overall: The study analyzed resected pancreatic ductal adenocarcinoma using both multiplex immunohistochemistry and TCRbeta immunosequencing, alongside ex vivo slice culture that tested PD-1 and CXCR4 blockade. Two geographically distinct regions were TCR-sequenced from each of a handful of tumors to assess intratumoral heterogeneity. Beyond this particular receptor, the publication reports: A strong correlation was found between amino acid clone frequency and the number of distinct nucleotide rearrangements encoding each amino acid clone, suggesting convergent selection by common tumor antigens. Because only TCRbeta chains were sequenced, true antigen-specificity overlap among convergent dominant clones remained unconfirmed while awaiting paired alpha-beta single-cell sequencing. Tumors had clonal expansion, with a mean productive clonality of around 0.14 compared with roughly 0.05 in healthy blood, yet clonality showed no correlation with survival.

To note about this clone: Its antigen is currently not known. Nothing much larger sits one base from this clone, and base qualities are not available.

The immunoSEQ Assay at Adaptive Biotechnologies was used to immunosequence TCRbeta CDR3 regions from the extracted DNA. Per the authors' processing: To measure the absolute abundance of each unique TCRbeta CDR3, the sequences were collapsed and filtered. Clonality was defined as 1 minus Pielou's evenness, computed on productive in-frame rearrangements only. Regional overlap tracked the top 100 nucleotide rearrangements across paired samples, with Morisita index comparing paired versus unrelated samples. The immunoSEQ Rearrangement Details tool was used to assess whether nucleotide rearrangements converged onto identical amino acid sequences. TCRdb retrieved this table from immuneACCESS and kept in-frame rearrangements only. Not all clones are present; in checked studies, unresolved V genes account for under half, and no reason is known for the remainder. That table is the source of V, J and clone size, and D and trimming were worked out from the DNA. The sample table contains fewer than 4,000 clones; only one count was recorded for roughly two fifths of them. The top ten constitute about 15% of the sample.

The archived tumor blocks were obtained from patients to whom no neoadjuvant therapy had been administered before resection. In the preserved-tissue arm, the study used some 30 surgical resection samples taken from 25 or so pancreatic ductal adenocarcinoma patients who had not previously been treated. DNA for the resection arm was extracted from ten 5-micron curls of FFPE tumor lying next to the multiplex immunohistochemistry slide. The source of this sequence is a human donor with pancreatic ductal adenocarcinoma. The specimen was tumor tissue.

DNA sequence: TGCAGCGTTAGGCAGGGGACCTATGGCTACACCTTC. The resulting protein is CSVRQGTYGYTF. The chain is made from TRBV29-1 and TRBJ1-2; 6 matching bases give a weak D call of TRBD1. The V and J ends are trimmed by 5 bases and 4 bases, leaving 11 bases between them. The CDR3 spans 12 residues, from the cysteine through the phenylalanine. The kept DNA is CDR3 alone, 36 bases in frame from the first base. The germline V gene specifies SQVTM as CDR1 and ANQGSEA as CDR2.